The 29 T cell receptor beta chains in this list originate from one sample, sequenced in a study of T-cell memory formation after mild COVID-19. TCRdb reanalysed the 5' RACE reads using MiXCR and keeps one entry per CDR3 protein. The sample includes under 50,000 distinct CDR3 sequences, less than 35% seen only once; the top ten take just under 45%. Material for sequencing was PBMCs or a T cell subset sorted from them (not recorded which). The receptors come from a man aged 18-30 years who had mild COVID-19 (a few samples of this study predate the infection). Cell type and time point are not known.

Only a few counts were recorded for this clonotype. The J gene is TRBJ2-5, the V gene TRBV5-4; 9 nucleotides agree with TRBD2. The ends lost 3 bases at V and 4 bases at J; junction bases unmatched: 7. This CDR3 is built from 15 residues. Looked up from germline, CDR1 is SGHNT and CDR2 is YYREEE (reference sequence). The DNA of the CDR3 is TGTGCCAGCAGCTGGGACGCGGGGGGGGGAGAGACCCAGTACTTC. This translates into CASSWDAGGGETQYF.

The chain uses TRBV20-1 and TRBJ1-5, with unresolved D. CDR1 DFQATT and CDR2 SNEGSKA come from the germline V gene (reference sequence). V lost 0 bases to trimming and J lost 6 bases, with 15 bases between them. CDR3 length: 15 amino acids. The CDR3 sequence: CSARDELVVGQPQHF. Written as DNA, the CDR3 is TGCAGTGCTAGAGATGAACTGGTTGTTGGTCAGCCCCAGCATTTT.

J is TRBJ2-4 and V is TRBV11-2; 15 bases are shared with TRBD2. The CDR3 consists of 16 residues. V gave up 5 bases and J gave up 5 bases; unmatched junction bases: 4. Germline loops: CDR1 SGHAT, CDR2 FQNNGV. CDR3 DNA sequence: TGTGCCAGCAGCCCGAGGACTAGCGGGGGGGAAAACATTCAGTACTTC. Amino acids: CASSPRTSGGENIQYF.

The chain employs TRBV6-6 and TRBJ2-2; D unclear. Per the germline V gene, CDR1 is MNHNY and CDR2 is SVGAGI (reference sequence). The CDR3 extends over 11 amino acids. V was pared by 6 bases and J by 4 bases, with 3 bases between. The CDR3 coding sequence is TGTGCCAGCAGGGGCACCGGGGAGCTGTTTTTT. This translates into CASRGTGELFF.

This clonotype turned up a few times. This sequence joins TRBV9 and TRBJ2-1, with 7 nucleotides matching TRBD1. In germline, CDR1 is SGDLS, CDR2 YYNGEE. After removal of 4 bases from V and 5 bases from J, the junction contained 6 bases not matched to a gene. CDR3 length: 14 amino acids. Here the CDR3 reads CASSSGQMNNEQFF. CDR3 sequence (DNA): TGTGCCAGCAGCTCGGGACAGATGAACAATGAGCAGTTCTTC.

V and J are TRBV5-1 and TRBJ2-3; 8 bases align to TRBD1. The CDR3 contains 16 residues. Trimming cost V 2 bases and J 2 bases; bases outside gene matches: 7. Per germline, CDR1 SGHRS and CDR2 YFSETQ. The CDR3 DNA reads TGCGCCAGCAGCTTCGGACAGGGAAGATTCACAGATACGCAGTATTTT. Its protein is CASSFGQGRFTDTQYF.

This sequence joins TRBV29-1 and TRBJ2-1; perhaps TRBD2 as D (7 bases). With 5 bases removed from V and 7 bases from J, the gap between germline ends came to 15 bases. Germline CDR1 and CDR2: SQVTM and ANQGSEA. The CDR3 runs to 13 residues. CDR3 sequence (DNA): TGCAGCGTTTGGGGGGGCCACGGGAATGAGCAGTTCTTC. Translating gives CSVWGGHGNEQFF.

The V call is TRBV29-1, the J call TRBJ2-1; no clear D. The CDR3 extends over 10 amino acids. Trimming stripped 6 bases from V and 15 bases from J, with 15 bases between. CDR1 SQVTM and CDR2 ANQGSEA come from the germline V gene. This chain's CDR3 is CSVGGSPLFF. The CDR3 DNA is TGCAGCGTCGGCGGCTCTCCGCTGTTCTTC.

J is TRBJ1-1 and V is TRBV28; D not certain. The germline gives CDR1 MDHEN, CDR2 SYDVKM. Trimming cost V 6 bases and J 5 bases, with 7 bases left between them. The CDR3 has 11 residues. The CDR3 here is CASREGTEAFF. CDR3 coding DNA: TGTGCCAGCAGGGAGGGTACTGAAGCTTTCTTT. The complete variable domain, with remaining parts taken from reference TRBV28 and TRBJ1-1, reads DVKVTQSSRYLVKRTGEKVFLECVQDMDHENMFWYRQDPGLGLRLIYFSYDVKMKEKGDIPEGYSVSREKKERFSLILESASTNQTSMYLCASREGTEAFFGQGTRLTVV.

The V and J genes are TRBV9 and TRBJ2-3; D is undetermined. Germline CDR1 SGDLS, CDR2 YYNGEE. Trimming removed 3 bases from V and 0 bases from J, with 5 bases in between. The CDR3 has 13 residues. The CDR3 bases are TGTGCCAGCAGCGAGGAGAGCACAGATACGCAGTATTTT. It is translated as CASSEESTDTQYF.

In this sample, this clonotype turned up a few times. The V and J genes are TRBV14 and TRBJ2-6; 9 bases are a match to TRBD1. Per germline, CDR1 SGHDN and CDR2 FVKESK. The CDR3 contains 18 residues. V lost 1 base and J lost 3; bases outside the gene matches: 7. Here the CDR3 DNA reads TGTGCCAGCAGCCAAGTTGGGACAGGGAGTTTTGGGGCCAACGTCCTGACTTTC. Amino acids: CASSQVGTGSFGANVLTF.

The rearrangement joins TRBV7-9 to TRBJ1-2; D is ambiguous. This CDR3 is 14 amino acids long. Trimming left V 0 bases short and J 6 bases short, with 11 bases between. The germline V gene has CDR1 SEHNR and CDR2 FQNEAQ (reference sequence). The DNA of the CDR3 is TGTGCCAGCAGCTTAGCCCTTTGGGTGGATGGCTACACCTTC. It translates to CASSLALWVDGYTF.

This clonotype has a handful of counts. This chain uses TRBV7-2 with TRBJ2-7; D might be TRBD2 (6 bases). The CDR3 contains 17 residues. Germline V gene lookup returns CDR1 SGHTA and CDR2 FQGNSA. The V and J ends lost 2 bases and 2 bases respectively, with 19 bases between them. CDR3 sequence (DNA): TGTGCCAGCAGCTTAATGGGCGGGGAACTCTCCCCCTACGAGCAGTACTTC. It yields the protein CASSLMGGELSPYEQYF.

This clonotype is a singleton in its sample. The V call is TRBV9, the J call TRBJ2-7, with 10 bases lining up with TRBD2. V shed 4 bases and J 7 bases; nucleotides not matched to a gene: 11. Germline lookup yields CDR1 SGDLS and CDR2 YYNGEE. This CDR3 is built from 15 residues. The CDR3 region is CASSPRLAGAQEQYF. The CDR3 DNA reads TGTGCCAGCAGCCCTAGACTAGCGGGTGCACAGGAGCAGTACTTC.

This clonotype was counted ten times or more. The chain carries TRBV6-1 and TRBJ2-5; 8 positions match TRBD2. There are 15 residues in the CDR3. Trimming removed 2 bases from V and 1 base from J; junction bases left unmatched: 3. The germline V gene has CDR1 MNHNS and CDR2 SASEGT. CDR3 bases: TGTGCCAGCAGTGAATCCGCGGGGGGCCAAGAGACCCAGTACTTC. Translating gives CASSESAGGQETQYF.

The chain is built from TRBV10-3 and TRBJ2-2; no definite D call. The V and J ends lost 2 bases and 0 bases respectively, with 7 bases between them. The CDR3 runs 15 residues. Germline V gene data show CDR1 as ENHRY and CDR2 as SYGVKD. The CDR3 region has the DNA TGTGCCATCAGTGAGATGACAACGAACACCGGGGAGCTGTTTTTT. Amino acid sequence: CAISEMTTNTGELFF.

The chain recombines TRBV6-5 with TRBJ2-5; TRBD1 agrees at 10 bases. There are 15 residues in the CDR3. The V gene end was trimmed by 6 bases and the J gene end by 5 bases; junction bases not matched to a gene: 9. CDR1 is MNHEY and CDR2 is SVGAGI in the germline V gene. Here the CDR3 DNA reads TGTGCCAGCAGACGCAGACAGGGGGCCTGGGAGACCCAGTACTTC. Translating gives CASRRRQGAWETQYF.

The chain employs TRBV5-1 and TRBJ2-2; TRBD1 matches at 12 bases. With V trimmed by 0 bases and J by 9 bases, 9 bases remained unmatched. CDR1 is SGHRS and CDR2 is YFSETQ in the germline V gene. The CDR3 loop spans 17 amino acids. The CDR3 DNA is TGCGCCAGCAGCTTGGGCGCCCCGGGACAGGGGGCTCGGGAGCTGTTTTTT. Amino acids: CASSLGAPGQGARELFF.

The rearrangement joins TRBV12-3 or TRBV12-4 to TRBJ2-5, with 9 bases that match TRBD1. V trimming: 5 bases; J trimming: 2 bases; junction bases outside the gene matches: 9. This CDR3 has 16 residues. The CDR3 sequence: CASSGTGWGTQETQYF. Here the CDR3 DNA reads TGTGCCAGCAGTGGGACAGGGTGGGGGACGCAAGAGACCCAGTACTTC.

The CDR3 loop is CASGPWAPRGTQYF. CDR3 in DNA: TGTGCCAGCGGGCCCTGGGCTCCCAGGGGGACCCAGTACTTC. This rearrangement joins TRBV5-5 to TRBJ2-5, with D possibly TRBD1 on 6 matching bases. CDR1 SGHKS and CDR2 YYEKEE come from the germline V gene (reference sequence). The CDR3 totals 14 residues. The V and J ends lost 7 bases and 7 bases respectively, with 20 bases between them.

This clonotype came up a few times. The rearrangement joins TRBV7-8 to TRBJ2-2, with D perhaps TRBD2 (6 bases). The CDR3 totals 16 residues. Germline values: CDR1 SGHVS, CDR2 FQNEAQ. Trimming took 1 base from V and 4 from J, leaving 13 bases between them. The CDR3 coding sequence is TGTGCCAGCAGCTTAGGAGGCGGGGTGGGCACCGGGGAGCTGTTTTTT. Protein sequence: CASSLGGGVGTGELFF.

This clonotype has only a few counts. The chain carries TRBV5-1 and TRBJ2-7; D is possibly TRBD2 (5 bases). The ends were cut back, 4 bases at V and 0 bases at J, with 8 bases in the middle. CDR1 SGHRS and CDR2 YFSETQ come from the germline V gene. This CDR3 spans 13 amino acids. CDR3 nucleotides: TGCGCCAGCAGCCCCGGGGACTCCTACGAGCAGTACGTC. Its translation is CASSPGDSYEQYV.

This clonotype came up a few times. The chain combines TRBV6-2 or TRBV6-3 with TRBJ2-5; 7 bases line up with TRBD1. Germline V gives CDR1 MNHEY, CDR2 SVGEGT. The CDR3 is 14 amino acids. Trimming removed 7 bases from V and 5 bases from J; junction bases left unmatched: 10. CDR3 region: CASTRTGGRETQYF. In nucleotides, the CDR3 is TGTGCCAGCACGAGGACAGGCGGGCGCGAGACCCAGTACTTC.

V gene TRBV6-6 combines with J gene TRBJ2-3, with 9 bases matching TRBD2. The CDR3 sequence is 14 residues long. Germline V gene sequence: CDR1 MNHNY, CDR2 SVGAGI (reference sequence). The V gene end was trimmed by 6 bases and the J gene end by 2 bases; junction bases not matched to a gene: 3. The CDR3, as DNA: TGTGCCAGCAGCTCTAGCGGGGTCACAGATACGCAGTATTTT. It encodes CASSSSGVTDTQYF.

The J gene is TRBJ2-2, the V gene TRBV5-1; 13 nucleotides match TRBD2. The CDR3 is 17 residues long. From germline, CDR1 is SGHRS and CDR2 YFSETQ. V was clipped by 1 base and J by 4 bases; unmatched bases: 4. CDR3 sequence: CASSLTSGGASTGELFF. Written as DNA, the CDR3 is TGCGCCAGCAGCTTGACTAGCGGGGGGGCCTCCACCGGGGAGCTGTTTTTT.

The gene calls are TRBV7-9 and TRBJ2-2, with D possibly TRBD2 on 6 matching bases. The CDR3 has 14 amino acids. Germline-derived CDR1 and CDR2 are SEHNR and FQNEAQ (reference sequence). Deletions cut 7 bases from V and 0 bases from J, with 9 bases between. The CDR3 DNA sequence: TGTGCCAGCACGGGGGTGCCGAACACCGGGGAGCTGTTTTTT. Translating it yields CASTGVPNTGELFF.

The rearrangement uses TRBV5-1 and TRBJ1-1, with TRBD1 matching 8 bases. Per the germline V gene, CDR1 is SGHRS and CDR2 is YFSETQ. CDR3 size: 15 residues. The V and J ends lost 1 base and 1 base, in that order; junction bases with no gene match: 3. The CDR3 sequence: CASSLFDRGNTEAFF. The CDR3 coding sequence is TGCGCCAGCAGCTTGTTTGACAGGGGGAACACTGAAGCTTTCTTT.

This chain uses TRBV11-3 with TRBJ2-2; D not resolved. Trimming stripped 2 bases from V and 4 bases from J, with 8 bases between. Germline V lookup: CDR1 SGHNT, CDR2 YENEEA. This CDR3 has 14 residues. As DNA, the CDR3 is TGTGCCAGCAGCTTAAGTGAGGCCACCGGGGAGCTGTTTTTT. Amino acid sequence: CASSLSEATGELFF.

CDR3 amino acids: CASSSHPGGYSDTQYF. The CDR3 region has the DNA TGTGCCAGCAGCTCCCACCCGGGGGGTTACTCAGATACGCAGTATTTT. This chain links TRBV7-2 with TRBJ2-3; 7 nucleotides match TRBD2. This CDR3 contains 16 residues. Germline CDR1 SGHTA, CDR2 FQGNSA. V trimming: 4 bases; J trimming: 4 bases; junction bases outside the gene matches: 11.